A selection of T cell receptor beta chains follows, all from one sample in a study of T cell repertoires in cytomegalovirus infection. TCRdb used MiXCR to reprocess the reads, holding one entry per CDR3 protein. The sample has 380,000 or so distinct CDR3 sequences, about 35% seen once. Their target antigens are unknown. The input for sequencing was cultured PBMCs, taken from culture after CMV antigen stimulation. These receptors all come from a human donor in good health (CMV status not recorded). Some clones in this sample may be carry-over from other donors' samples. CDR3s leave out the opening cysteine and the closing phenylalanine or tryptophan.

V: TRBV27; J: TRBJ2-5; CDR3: ASSISTGETQY
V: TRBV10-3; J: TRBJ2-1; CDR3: AIRSGTSGTDRI
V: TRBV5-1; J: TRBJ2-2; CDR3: ASRPRQGNTGELF
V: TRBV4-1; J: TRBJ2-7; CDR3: ASSPRTESYEQY
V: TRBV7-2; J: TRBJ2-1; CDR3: ASSPLAGADGEQF
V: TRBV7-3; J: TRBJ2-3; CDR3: ASSSRPTPSETDTQY
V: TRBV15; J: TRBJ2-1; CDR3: ATSRDLGQGHNEQF
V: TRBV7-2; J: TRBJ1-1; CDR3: ASSLLGMNTEAF
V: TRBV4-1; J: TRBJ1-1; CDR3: ASSQLWGQSINTEAF
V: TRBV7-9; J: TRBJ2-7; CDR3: ASSTVQGSYEQY
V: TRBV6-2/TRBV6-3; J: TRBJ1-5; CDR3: ASSTPGQGRNNQPQH
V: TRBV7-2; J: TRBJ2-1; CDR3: ASSLATSRHNEQF
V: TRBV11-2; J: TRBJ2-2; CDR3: ASSLRGAGELF
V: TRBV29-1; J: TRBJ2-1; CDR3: SVEGTSSEQF
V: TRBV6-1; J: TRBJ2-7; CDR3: ASSESGPQY
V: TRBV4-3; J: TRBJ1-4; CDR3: ASSQGDRTDEKLF
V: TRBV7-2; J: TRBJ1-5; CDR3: ASSLRFSNQPQH
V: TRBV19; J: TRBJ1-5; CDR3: ACGQGSPQPQH
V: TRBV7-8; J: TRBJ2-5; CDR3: ASSLERVGVAGETQY
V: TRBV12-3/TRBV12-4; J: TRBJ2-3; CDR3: ASSPLGRKDTQY
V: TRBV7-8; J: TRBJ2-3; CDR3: ASSWRAGGGITDTQY
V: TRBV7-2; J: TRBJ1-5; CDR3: ASSLDPGLGNQPQH
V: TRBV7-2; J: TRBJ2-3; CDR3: ASRTTGQDTQY
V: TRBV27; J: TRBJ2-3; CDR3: ASRPGGAFTDTQY
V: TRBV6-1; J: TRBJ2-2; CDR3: ASSEVLNTGELF
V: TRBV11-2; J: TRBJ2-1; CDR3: ASSLDRLAEQF
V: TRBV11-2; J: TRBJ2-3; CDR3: ASSRGNKVTQY
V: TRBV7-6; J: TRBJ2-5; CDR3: ASSLASTGDRKTQY
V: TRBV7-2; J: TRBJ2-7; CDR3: ASSLWSGGNEQY
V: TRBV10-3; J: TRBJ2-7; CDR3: AISNNGGGEQY
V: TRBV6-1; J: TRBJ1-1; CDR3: ASGPFGQMNTEAF
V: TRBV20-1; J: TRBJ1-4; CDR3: SASSDKNEKLF
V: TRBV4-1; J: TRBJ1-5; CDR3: ASSHRTGRLQPQH
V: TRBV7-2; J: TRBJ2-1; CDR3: ASSTSGTSVYNEQF
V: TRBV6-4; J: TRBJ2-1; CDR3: ASSDSDNNEQF
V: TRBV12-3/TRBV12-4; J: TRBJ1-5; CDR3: ASSLGQGLPQH
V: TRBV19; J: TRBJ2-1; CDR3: ASSILHNEQF
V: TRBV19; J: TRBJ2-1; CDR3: ASSIGGGSYNEQF
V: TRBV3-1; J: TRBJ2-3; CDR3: ASSPLRTDTQY
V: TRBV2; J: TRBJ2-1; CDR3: ASSRGGAGYNEQF
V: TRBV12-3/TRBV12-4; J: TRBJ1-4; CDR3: ASSQGQGEEKLF
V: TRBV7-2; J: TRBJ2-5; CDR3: ASSSRQGGETQY
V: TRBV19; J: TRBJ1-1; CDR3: ASSKRDRTEAF
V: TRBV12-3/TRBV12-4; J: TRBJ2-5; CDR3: ASSPPGRGFGETQY
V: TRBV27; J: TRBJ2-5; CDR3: ASSLAPQGTQY
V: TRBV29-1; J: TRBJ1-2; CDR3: SVLDGSLGGYT
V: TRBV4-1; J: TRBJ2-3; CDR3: ASSPQGSGRAKDTQY
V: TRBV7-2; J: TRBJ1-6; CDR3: ASSVGGDRSPLH
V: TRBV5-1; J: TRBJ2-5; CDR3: ASSQWGETQY